This T cell receptor beta chain was observed in a study of cytomegalovirus exposure and HLA in healthy donors. For the study at large: The approximately 720 first-cohort repertoires and the 110 or so validation repertoires shared the same platform, a later analysis reported. Study results and caveats: Reports showed the classifier diagnosing cytomegalovirus status with high specificity and sensitivity.

Assay: immunoSEQ multiplex PCR; the TCRdb copy retains only in-frame clones and omits some. This sample has approximately 190,000 clones, with more than 75% found just once. Points on this clone: Antigen: not known.

This sequence was found in a man aged 18 to 29 in good health and CMV-seropositive. The sequenced sample consisted of PBMCs.

CDR3 residues: CASSPEPGGLTVSYEQYF. The CDR3 DNA reads as TGTGCCAGCAGCCCCGAACCAGGGGGCTTAACCGTCTCCTACGAGCAGTACTTC. V is TRBV7-2 and J is TRBJ2-7; 8 bases are a match to TRBD1. V lost 5 bases, J lost 0 bases, and 15 bases stayed unmatched. The CDR3 loop spans 18 amino acids. Looked up from germline, CDR1 is SGHTA and CDR2 is FQGNSA.